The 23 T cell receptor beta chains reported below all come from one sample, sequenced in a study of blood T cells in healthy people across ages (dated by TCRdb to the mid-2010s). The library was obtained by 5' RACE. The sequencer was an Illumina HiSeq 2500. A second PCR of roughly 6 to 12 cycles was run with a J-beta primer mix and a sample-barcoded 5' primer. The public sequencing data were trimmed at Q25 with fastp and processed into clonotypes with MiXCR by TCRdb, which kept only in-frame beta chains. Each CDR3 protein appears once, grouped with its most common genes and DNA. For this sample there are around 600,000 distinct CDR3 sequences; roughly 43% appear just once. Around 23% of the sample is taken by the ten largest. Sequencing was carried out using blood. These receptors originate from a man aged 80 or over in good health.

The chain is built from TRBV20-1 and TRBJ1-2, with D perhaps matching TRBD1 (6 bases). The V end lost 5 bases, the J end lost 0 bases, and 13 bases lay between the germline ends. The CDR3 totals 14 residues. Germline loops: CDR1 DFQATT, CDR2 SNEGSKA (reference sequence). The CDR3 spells CSAVRQEANYGYTF. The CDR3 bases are TGCAGTGCTGTCAGACAGGAAGCTAACTATGGCTACACCTTC.

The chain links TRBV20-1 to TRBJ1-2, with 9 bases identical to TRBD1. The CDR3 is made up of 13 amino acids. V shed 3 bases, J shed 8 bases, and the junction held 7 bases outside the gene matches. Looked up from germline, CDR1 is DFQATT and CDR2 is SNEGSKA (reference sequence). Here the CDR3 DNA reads TGCAGTGCTAGGACGGACAGGGGCGGGGGCTACACCTTC. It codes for CSARTDRGGGYTF.

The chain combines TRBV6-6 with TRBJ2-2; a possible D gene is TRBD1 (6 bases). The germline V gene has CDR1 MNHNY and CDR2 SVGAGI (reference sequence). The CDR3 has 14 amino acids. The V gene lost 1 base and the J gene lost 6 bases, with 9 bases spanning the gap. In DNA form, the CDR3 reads TGTGCCAGCAGTTACTGGGCAGGGGCCGGGGAGCTGTTTTTT. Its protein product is CASSYWAGAGELFF.

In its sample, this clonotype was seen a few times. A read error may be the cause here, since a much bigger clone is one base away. The CDR3 nucleotides are TGTGCCAGCAGCATACTCGGAGGCTACGAGCAGTTCTTC. It is translated as CASSILGGYEQFF. The V call is TRBV6-6, the J call TRBJ2-1; D possibly corresponds to TRBD2 (5 bases). From germline, CDR1 is MNHNY and CDR2 SVGAGI (reference sequence). The CDR3 consists of 13 residues. The V gene lost 6 bases and the J gene lost 10 bases, with 16 bases spanning the gap.

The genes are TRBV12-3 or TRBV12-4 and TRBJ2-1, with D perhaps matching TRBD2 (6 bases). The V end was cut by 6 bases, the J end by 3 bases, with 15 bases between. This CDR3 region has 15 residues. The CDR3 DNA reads TGTGCCAGCAGGCCAACAAGGAGGGGCTACAATGAGCAGTTCTTC. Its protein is CASRPTRRGYNEQFF.

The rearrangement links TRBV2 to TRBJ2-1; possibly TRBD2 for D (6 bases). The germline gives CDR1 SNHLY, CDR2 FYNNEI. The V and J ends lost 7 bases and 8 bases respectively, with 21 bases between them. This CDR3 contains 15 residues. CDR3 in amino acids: CASNLLDYVRDEQFF. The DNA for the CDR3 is TGTGCCAGCAACCTCTTGGACTACGTTCGGGATGAGCAGTTCTTC.

The CDR3 is CSARDSAPDSYNEQFF. In DNA form, the CDR3 reads TGCAGTGCTAGAGATTCTGCTCCCGACTCCTACAATGAGCAGTTCTTC. The chain is built from TRBV20-1 and TRBJ2-1; D unresolved. Germline V CDR1 and CDR2: DFQATT, SNEGSKA (reference sequence). The V end was cut by 0 bases, the J end by 0 bases, with 12 bases between. CDR3 length: 16 amino acids.

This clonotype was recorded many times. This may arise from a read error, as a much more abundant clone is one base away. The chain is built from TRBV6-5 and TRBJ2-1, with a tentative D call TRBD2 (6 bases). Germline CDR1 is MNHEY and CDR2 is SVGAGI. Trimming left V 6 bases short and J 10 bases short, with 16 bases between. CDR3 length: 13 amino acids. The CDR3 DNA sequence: TGTGCCAGCAGGCGGCTTAGCGGACAAGAGCAGTTCTTC. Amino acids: CASRRLSGQEQFF.

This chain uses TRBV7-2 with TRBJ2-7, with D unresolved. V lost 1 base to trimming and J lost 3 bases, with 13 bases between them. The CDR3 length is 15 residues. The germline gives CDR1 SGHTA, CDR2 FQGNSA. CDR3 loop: CASSLGVGINYEQYF. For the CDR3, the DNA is TGTGCCAGCAGCTTAGGAGTGGGGATCAACTACGAGCAGTACTTC.

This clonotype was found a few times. The CDR3 protein is CATSDAGITDTQYF. CDR3 nucleotides: TGTGCCACCAGTGATGCGGGGATCACAGATACGCAGTATTTT. The V call is TRBV24-1, the J call TRBJ2-3; perhaps TRBD2 as D (6 bases). Germline loops: CDR1 KGHDR, CDR2 SFDVKD. This CDR3 is built from 14 residues. Trimming cost V 3 bases and J 2 bases, with 8 bases left between them.

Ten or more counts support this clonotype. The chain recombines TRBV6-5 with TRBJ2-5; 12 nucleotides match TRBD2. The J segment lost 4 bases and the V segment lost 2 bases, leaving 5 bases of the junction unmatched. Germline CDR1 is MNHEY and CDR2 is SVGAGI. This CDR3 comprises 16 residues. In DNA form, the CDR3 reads TGTGCCAGCAGTTACCGGCGGGGACTAGCGGGAGAGACCCAGTACTTC. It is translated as CASSYRRGLAGETQYF.

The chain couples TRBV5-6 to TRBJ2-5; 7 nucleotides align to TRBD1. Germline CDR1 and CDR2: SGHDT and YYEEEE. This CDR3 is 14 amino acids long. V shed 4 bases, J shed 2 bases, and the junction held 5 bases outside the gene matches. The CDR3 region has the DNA TGTGCCAGCAGCGCACGGGACAGTCAAGAGACCCAGTACTTC. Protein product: CASSARDSQETQYF.

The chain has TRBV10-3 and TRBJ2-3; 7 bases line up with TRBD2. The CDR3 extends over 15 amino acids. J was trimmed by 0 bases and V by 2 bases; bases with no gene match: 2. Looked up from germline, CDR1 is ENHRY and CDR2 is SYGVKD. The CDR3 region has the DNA TGTGCCATCAGTGAGGGAGCGGGAAGCACAGATACGCAGTATTTT. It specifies CAISEGAGSTDTQYF.

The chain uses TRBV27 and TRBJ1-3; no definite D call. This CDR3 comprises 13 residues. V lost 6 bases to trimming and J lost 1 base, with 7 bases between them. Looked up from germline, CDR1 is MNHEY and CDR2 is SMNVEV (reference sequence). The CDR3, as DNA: TGTGCCAGCAGGAACTGGTCTGGAAACACCATATATTTT. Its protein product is CASRNWSGNTIYF.

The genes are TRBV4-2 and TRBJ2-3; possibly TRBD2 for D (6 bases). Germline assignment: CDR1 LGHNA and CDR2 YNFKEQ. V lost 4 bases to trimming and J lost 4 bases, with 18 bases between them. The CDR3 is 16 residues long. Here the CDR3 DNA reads TGTGCCAGCAGCCGCCTTAACCCGGGAGCCCCAGATACGCAGTATTTT. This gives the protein CASSRLNPGAPDTQYF.

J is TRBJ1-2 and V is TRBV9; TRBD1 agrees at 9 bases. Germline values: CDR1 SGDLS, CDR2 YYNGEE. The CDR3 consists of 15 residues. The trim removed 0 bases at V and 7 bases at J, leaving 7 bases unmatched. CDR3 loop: CASSVDSTGGRGYTF. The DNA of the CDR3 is TGTGCCAGCAGCGTAGATTCGACAGGGGGACGTGGCTACACCTTC.

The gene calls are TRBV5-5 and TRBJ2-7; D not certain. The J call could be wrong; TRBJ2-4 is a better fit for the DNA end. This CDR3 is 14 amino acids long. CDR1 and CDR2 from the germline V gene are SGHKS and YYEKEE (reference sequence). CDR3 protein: CASSFMAEANIQYF. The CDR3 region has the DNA TGTGCCAGCAGCTTCATGGCAGAGGCAAACATTCAGTACTTC.

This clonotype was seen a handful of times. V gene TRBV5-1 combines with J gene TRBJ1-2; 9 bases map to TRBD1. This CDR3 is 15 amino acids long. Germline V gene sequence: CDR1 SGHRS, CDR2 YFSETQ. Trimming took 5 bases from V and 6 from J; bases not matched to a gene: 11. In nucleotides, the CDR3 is TGCGCCAGCAGTACCTGGACAGGGGCCTCGGATGGCTACACCTTC. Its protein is CASSTWTGASDGYTF.

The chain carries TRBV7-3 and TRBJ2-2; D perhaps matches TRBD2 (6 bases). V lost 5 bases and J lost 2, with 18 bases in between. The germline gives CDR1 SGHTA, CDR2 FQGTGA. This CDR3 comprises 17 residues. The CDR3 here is CASSPRGGSVNTGELFF. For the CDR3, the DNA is TGTGCCAGCAGCCCACGGGGAGGTAGCGTAAACACCGGGGAGCTGTTTTTT.

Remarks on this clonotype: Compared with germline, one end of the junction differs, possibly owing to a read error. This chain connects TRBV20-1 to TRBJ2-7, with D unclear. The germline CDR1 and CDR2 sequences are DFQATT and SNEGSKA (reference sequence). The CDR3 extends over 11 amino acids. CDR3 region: CSASLSHEQYF. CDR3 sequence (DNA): TGCAGTGCTAGCCTCTCCCACGAGCAGTACTTC.

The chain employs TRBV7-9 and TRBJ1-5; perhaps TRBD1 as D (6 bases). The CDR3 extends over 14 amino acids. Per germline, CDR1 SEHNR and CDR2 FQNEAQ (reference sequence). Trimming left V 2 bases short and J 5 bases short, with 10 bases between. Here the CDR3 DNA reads TGTGCCAGCAGCTTACAGGGGACGCATCAGCCCCAGCATTTT. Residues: CASSLQGTHQPQHF.

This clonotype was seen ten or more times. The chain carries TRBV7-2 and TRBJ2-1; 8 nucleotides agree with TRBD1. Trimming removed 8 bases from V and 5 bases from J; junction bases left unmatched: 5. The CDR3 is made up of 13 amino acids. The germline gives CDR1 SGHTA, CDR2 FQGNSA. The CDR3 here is CASQGQVHNEQFF. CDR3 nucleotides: TGTGCCAGCCAGGGACAGGTACACAATGAGCAGTTCTTC.

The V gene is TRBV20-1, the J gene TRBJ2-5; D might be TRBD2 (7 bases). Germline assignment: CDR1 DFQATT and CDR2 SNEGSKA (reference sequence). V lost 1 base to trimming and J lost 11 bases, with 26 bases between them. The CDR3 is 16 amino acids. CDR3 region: CSARVPMGGLINEQYF. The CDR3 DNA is TGCAGTGCTAGAGTCCCTATGGGGGGGCTAATTAATGAGCAGTACTTC.